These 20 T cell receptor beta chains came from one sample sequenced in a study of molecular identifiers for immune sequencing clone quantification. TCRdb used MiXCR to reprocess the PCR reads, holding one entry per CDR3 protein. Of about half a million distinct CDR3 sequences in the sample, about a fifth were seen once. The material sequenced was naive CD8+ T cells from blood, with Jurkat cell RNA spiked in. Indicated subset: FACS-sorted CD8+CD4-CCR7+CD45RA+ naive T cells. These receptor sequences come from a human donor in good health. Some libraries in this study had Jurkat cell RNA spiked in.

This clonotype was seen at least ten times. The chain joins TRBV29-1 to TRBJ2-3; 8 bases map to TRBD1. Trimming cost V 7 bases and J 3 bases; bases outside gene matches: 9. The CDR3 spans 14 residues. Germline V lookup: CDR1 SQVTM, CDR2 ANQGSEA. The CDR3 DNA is TGCAGCGGAGTAGGACAGGGTTGGACAGATACGCAGTATTTT. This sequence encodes CSGVGQGWTDTQYF.

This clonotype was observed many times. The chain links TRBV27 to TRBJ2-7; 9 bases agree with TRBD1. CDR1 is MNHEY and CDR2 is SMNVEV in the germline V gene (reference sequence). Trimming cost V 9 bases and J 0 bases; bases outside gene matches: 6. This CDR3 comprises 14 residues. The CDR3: CASATGGPSYEQYF. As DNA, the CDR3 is TGTGCCAGTGCCACAGGGGGCCCCTCCTACGAGCAGTACTTC.

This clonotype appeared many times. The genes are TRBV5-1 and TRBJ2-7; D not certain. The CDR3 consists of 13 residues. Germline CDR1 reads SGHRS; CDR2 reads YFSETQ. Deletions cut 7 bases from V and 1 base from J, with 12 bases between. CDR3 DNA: TGCGCCAGCGGCCCGTTGACTTCCTACGAGCAGTACTTC. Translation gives CASGPLTSYEQYF.

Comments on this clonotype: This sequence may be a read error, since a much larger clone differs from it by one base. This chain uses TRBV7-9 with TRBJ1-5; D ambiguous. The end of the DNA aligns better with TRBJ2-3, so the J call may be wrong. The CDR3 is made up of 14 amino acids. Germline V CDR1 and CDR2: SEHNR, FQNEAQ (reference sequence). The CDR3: CASSLGYSNQPQYF. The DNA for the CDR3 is TGTGCCAGCAGCTTAGGGTATAGCAATCAGCCCCAGTATTTT.

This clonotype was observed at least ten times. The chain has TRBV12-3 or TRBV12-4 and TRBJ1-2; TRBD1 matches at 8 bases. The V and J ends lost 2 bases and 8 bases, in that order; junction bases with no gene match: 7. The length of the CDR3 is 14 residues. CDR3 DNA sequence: TGTGCCAGCAGTTTATACGAACAGGGGGAAGGCTACACCTTC. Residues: CASSLYEQGEGYTF.

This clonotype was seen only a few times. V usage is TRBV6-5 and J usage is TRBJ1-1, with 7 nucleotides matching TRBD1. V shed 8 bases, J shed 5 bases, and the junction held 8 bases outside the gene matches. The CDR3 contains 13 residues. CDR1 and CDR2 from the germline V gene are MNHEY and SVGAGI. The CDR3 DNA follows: TGTGCCAGCCTCCACCCAGGGGGTACTGAAGCTTTCTTT. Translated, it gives CASLHPGGTEAFF.

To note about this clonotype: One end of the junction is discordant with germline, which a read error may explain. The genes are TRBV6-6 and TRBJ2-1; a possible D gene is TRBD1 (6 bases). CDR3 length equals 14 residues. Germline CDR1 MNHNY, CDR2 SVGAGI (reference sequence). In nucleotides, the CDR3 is TGTGCCAGCAGTTACGCGGACAGTAACAATGAGCAGCTCTTC. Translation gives CASSYADSNNEQLF.

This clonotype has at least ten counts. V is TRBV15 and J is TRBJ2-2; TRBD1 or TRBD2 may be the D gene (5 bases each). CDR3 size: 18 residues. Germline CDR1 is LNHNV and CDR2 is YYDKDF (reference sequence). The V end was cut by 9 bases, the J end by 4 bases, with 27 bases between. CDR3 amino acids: CATWGIGGTKRGTGELFF. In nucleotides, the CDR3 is TGTGCCACATGGGGGATCGGCGGTACCAAACGGGGCACCGGGGAGCTGTTTTTT.

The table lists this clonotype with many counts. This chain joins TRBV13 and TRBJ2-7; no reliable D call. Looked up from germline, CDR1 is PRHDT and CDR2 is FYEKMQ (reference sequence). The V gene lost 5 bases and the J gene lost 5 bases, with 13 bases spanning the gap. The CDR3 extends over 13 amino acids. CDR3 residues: CASSPTKNNEQYF. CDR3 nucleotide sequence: TGTGCCAGCAGCCCGACGAAAAACAACGAGCAGTACTTC. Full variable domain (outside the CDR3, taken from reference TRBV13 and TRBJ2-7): AAGVIQSPRHLIKEKRETATLKCYPIPRHDTVYWYQQGPGQDPQFLISFYEKMQSDKGSIPDRFSAQQFSDYHSELNMSSLELGDSALYFCASSPTKNNEQYFGPGTRLTVT.

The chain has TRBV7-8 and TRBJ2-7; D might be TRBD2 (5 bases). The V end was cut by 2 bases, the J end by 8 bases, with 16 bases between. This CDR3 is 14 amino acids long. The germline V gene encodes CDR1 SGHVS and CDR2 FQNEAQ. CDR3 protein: CASSLMAGGDKQYF. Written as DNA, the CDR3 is TGTGCCAGCAGCTTAATGGCAGGAGGCGACAAGCAGTACTTC.

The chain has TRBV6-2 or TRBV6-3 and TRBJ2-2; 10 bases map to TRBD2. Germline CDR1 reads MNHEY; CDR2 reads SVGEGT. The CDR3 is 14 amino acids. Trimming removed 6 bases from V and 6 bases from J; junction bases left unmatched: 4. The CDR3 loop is CASRLAGVPGELFF. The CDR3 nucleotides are TGTGCCAGCAGGCTAGCGGGAGTACCCGGGGAGCTGTTTTTT.

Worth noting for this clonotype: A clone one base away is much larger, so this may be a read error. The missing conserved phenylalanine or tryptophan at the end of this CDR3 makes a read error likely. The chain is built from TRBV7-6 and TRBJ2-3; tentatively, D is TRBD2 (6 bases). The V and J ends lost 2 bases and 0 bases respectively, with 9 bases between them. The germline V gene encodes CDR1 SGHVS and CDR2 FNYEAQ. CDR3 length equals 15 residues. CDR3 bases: TGTGCCAGCAGCTTACGGGGGTCCAGCACAGATACGCAGTATTCT. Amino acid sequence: CASSLRGSSTDTQYS.

The CDR3 loop reads CSAEQSFGDEQYF. CDR3 in DNA: TGCAGTGCTGAACAATCTTTCGGCGACGAGCAGTACTTC. V is TRBV20-1 and J is TRBJ2-7; D not resolved. CDR1 and CDR2 (germline): DFQATT, SNEGSKA (reference sequence). Trimming pared 5 bases from V and 5 bases from J, leaving 16 bases between. The CDR3 spans 13 residues.

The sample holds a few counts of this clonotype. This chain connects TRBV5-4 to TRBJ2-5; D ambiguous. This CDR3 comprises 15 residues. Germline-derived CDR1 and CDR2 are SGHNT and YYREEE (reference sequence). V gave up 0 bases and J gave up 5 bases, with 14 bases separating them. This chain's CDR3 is CASSLVEASLETQYF. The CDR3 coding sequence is TGTGCCAGCAGCTTGGTCGAGGCCTCTCTCGAGACCCAGTACTTC.

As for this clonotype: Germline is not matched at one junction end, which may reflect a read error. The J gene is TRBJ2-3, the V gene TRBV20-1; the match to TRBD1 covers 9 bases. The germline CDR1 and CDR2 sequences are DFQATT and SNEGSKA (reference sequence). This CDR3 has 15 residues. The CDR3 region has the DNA TGCGGTGCTAGAGACCGGACAGGGGCGGCAGATACGCAGTATTTT. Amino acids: CGARDRTGAADTQYF.

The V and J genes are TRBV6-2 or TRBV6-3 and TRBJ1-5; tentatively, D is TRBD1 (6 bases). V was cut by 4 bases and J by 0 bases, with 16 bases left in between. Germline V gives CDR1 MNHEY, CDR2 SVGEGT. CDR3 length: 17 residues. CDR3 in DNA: TGTGCCAGCAGTTGGTCCTTTACAGGGTATAGCAATCAGCCCCAGCATTTT. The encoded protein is CASSWSFTGYSNQPQHF.

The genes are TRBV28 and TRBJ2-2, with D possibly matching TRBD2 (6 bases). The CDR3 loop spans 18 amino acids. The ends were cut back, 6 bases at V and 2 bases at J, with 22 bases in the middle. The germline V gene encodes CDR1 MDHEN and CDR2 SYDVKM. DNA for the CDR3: TGTGCCAGCAGACCGAGCAGTCCGCGGGACCAAAACACCGGGGAGCTGTTTTTT. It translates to CASRPSSPRDQNTGELFF.

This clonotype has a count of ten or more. CDR3 coding DNA: TGTGCCAGCAGTTTAGCGGGACTAAATCAGCCCCAGCATTTT. This encodes CASSLAGLNQPQHF. The chain joins TRBV27 to TRBJ1-5; D possibly corresponds to TRBD1 (5 bases). The CDR3 is 14 residues long. Between the trimmed V and J ends, which lost 2 bases and 4 bases, there was a span of 9 bases. Germline lookup yields CDR1 MNHEY and CDR2 SMNVEV (reference sequence).

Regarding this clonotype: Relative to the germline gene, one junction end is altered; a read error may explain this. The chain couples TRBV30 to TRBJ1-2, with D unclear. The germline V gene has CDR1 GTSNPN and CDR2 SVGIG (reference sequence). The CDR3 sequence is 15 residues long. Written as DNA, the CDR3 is TGTGCCTGGGGTCTACTTGGGCAGAGGACGTATGGCCACACCTTC. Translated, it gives CAWGLLGQRTYGHTF.

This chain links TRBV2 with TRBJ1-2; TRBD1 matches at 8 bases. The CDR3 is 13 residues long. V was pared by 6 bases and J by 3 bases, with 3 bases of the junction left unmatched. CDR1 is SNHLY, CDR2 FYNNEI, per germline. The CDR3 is CASREGQDYGYTF. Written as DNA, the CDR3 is TGTGCCAGCAGGGAGGGACAGGACTATGGCTACACCTTC. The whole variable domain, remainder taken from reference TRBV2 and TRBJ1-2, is EPEVTQTPSHQVTQMGQEVILRCVPISNHLYFYWYRQILGQKVEFLVSFYNNEISEKSEIFDDQFSVERPDGSNFTLKIRSTKLEDSAMYFCASREGQDYGYTFGSGTRLTVV.